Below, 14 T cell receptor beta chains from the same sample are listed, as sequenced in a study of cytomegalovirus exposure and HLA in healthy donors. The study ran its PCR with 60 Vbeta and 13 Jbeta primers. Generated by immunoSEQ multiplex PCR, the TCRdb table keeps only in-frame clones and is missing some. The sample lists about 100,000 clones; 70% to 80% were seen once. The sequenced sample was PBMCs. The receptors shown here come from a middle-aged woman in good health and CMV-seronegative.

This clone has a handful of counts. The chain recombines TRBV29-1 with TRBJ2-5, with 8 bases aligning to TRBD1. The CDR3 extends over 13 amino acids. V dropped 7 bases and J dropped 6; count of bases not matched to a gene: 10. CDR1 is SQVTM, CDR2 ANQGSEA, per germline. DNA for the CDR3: TGCAGCGCAGAGGACAGGGTCGGGAAGACCCAGTACTTC. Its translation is CSAEDRVGKTQYF.

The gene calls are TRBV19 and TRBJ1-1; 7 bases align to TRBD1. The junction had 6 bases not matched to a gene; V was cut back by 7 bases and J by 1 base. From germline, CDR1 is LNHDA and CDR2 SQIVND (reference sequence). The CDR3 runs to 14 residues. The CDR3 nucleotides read TGTGCCAGTACCAACAGGGGCTGGAACACTGAAGCTTTCTTT. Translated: CASTNRGWNTEAFF.

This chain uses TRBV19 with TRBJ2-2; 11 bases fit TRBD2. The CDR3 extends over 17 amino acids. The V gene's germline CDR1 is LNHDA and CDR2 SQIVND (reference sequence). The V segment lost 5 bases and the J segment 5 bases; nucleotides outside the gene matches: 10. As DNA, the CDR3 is TGTGCCAGTAGTCAAAATAGCGGGGGGGCCGGAACCGGGGAGCTGTTTTTT. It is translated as CASSQNSGGAGTGELFF.

Here the CDR3 DNA reads TGTGCCACCAGCAGACAGTCGAACACTGAAGCTTTCTTT. Amino acid sequence: CATSRQSNTEAFF. The chain is built from TRBV15 and TRBJ1-1, with D unclear. The CDR3 has 13 amino acids. The V gene's germline CDR1 is LNHNV and CDR2 YYDKDF (reference sequence). Trimming left V 2 bases short and J 1 base short, with 5 bases between.

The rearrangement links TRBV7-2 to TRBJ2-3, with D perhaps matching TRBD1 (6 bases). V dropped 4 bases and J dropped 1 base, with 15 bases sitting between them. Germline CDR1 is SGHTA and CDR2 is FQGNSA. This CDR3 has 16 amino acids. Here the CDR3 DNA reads TGTGCCAGCAGCTCCCAGGGGCCCACCCGCACAGATACGCAGTATTTT. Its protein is CASSSQGPTRTDTQYF. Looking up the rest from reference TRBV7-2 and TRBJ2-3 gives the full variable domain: GAGVSQSPSNKVTEKGKDVELRCDPISGHTALYWYRQSLGQGLEFLIYFQGNSAPDKSGLPSDRFSAERTGGSVSTLTIQRTQQEDSAVYLCASSSQGPTRTDTQYFGPGTRLTVL.

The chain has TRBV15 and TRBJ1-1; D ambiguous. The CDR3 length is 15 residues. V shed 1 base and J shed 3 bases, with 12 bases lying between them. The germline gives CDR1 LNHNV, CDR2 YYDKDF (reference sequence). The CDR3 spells CATSRAWREYTEAFF. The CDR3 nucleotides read TGTGCCACCAGCAGAGCCTGGAGGGAATACACTGAAGCTTTCTTT.

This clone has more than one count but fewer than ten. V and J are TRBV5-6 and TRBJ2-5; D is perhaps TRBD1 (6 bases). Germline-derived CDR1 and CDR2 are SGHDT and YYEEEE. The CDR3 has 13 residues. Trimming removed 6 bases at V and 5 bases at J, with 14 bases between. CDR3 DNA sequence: TGTGCCAGCATACAAGGGGGTACCGAGACCCAGTACTTC. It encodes CASIQGGTETQYF.

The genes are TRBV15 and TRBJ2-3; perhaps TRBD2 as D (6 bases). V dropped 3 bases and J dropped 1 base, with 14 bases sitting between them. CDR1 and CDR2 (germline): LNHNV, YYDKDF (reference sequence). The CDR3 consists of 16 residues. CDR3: CATSRAGREGTDTQYF. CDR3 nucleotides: TGTGCCACCAGCAGGGCGGGGAGAGAGGGCACAGATACGCAGTATTTT.

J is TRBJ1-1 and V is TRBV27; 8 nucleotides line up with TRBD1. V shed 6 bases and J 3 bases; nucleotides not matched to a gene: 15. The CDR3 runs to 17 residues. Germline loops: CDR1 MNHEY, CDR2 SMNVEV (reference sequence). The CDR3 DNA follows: TGTGCCAGCAGCTCTCCCATATCCACAGGGGGTGACACTGAAGCTTTCTTT. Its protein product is CASSSPISTGGDTEAFF.

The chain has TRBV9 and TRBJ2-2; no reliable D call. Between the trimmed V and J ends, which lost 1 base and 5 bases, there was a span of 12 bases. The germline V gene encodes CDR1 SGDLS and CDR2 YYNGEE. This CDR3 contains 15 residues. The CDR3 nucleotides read TGTGCCAGCAGCGTACTCCGAGAGGCTACCGGGGAGCTGTTTTTT. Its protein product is CASSVLREATGELFF.

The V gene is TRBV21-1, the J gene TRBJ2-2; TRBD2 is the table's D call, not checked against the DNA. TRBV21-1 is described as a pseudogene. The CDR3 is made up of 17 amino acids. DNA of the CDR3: TGTGCCACTCGGTCGGCGGGAGGGCCAAAAAACACCGGGGAGCTGTTTTTT. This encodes CATRSAGGPKNTGELFF.

The CDR3, as DNA: TGTGCCAGCAGTGGAGGGACTAGCGGGAGTGAGACCCAGTACTTC. It specifies CASSGGTSGSETQYF. The chain has TRBV2 and TRBJ2-5, with TRBD2 matching 14 bases. Trimming took 4 bases from V and 5 from J; bases not matched to a gene: 3. This CDR3 contains 15 residues. Germline loops: CDR1 SNHLY, CDR2 FYNNEI.

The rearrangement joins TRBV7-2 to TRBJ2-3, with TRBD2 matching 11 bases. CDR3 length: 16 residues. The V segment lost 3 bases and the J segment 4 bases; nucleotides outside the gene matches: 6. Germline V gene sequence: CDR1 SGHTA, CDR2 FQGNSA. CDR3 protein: CASSFLLAGVADTQYF. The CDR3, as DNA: TGTGCCAGCAGCTTTTTACTAGCGGGAGTGGCAGATACGCAGTATTTT.

CDR3 in DNA: TGTGCCAGCAGTTTGACAGGGGGCGCAGATACGCAGTATTTT. It is translated as CASSLTGGADTQYF. V gene TRBV27 combines with J gene TRBJ2-3, with 10 bases aligning to TRBD1. The V gene's germline CDR1 is MNHEY and CDR2 SMNVEV (reference sequence). The CDR3 has 14 amino acids. With V trimmed by 3 bases and J by 4 bases, 1 base remained unmatched.